This TCR beta chain was retrieved from a study of blood T cell repertoires in COVID-19. Germline lookup yields CDR1 SNHLY and CDR2 FYNNEI. Trimming took 10 bases from V and 3 from J; bases not matched to a gene: 10. The CDR3 totals 14 residues. This clone was detected a few times. The age range of participants was about 18 to 89 years, with residence in under 25 US areas. Clinical histories supplied by participants themselves formed the basis of cohort assignment. The method was immunoSEQ multiplex PCR; TCRdb's version includes in-frame clones alone and lacks a portion of them. The table includes 500,000 or so clones, 75% to 90% detected once.

This chain joins TRBV2 and TRBJ1-2; 8 positions match TRBD1. This receptor was taken from a young woman who had recovered from COVID-19. Material for sequencing was PBMCs or T cells enriched from blood (not recorded which). The CDR3 DNA sequence: TGTGCCACCCAAGGACAGGGCTTGGACTATGGCTACACCTTC. Its protein product is CATQGQGLDYGYTF.